A single sample gave rise to the 28 T cell receptor beta chains below, sequenced in a study of blood T cell repertoires in COVID-19. Sequencing used immunoSEQ multiplex PCR; TCRdb keeps in-frame clones, though not all of them. The table shows 30,000 to 35,000 clones, with approximately 78% occurring only once. Sequenced material: peripheral blood. These receptor sequences come from a woman in her fifties or sixties with acute or convalescent COVID-19.

The chain's CDR3 is CASSAGQGSTEAFF. The CDR3 region has the DNA TGTGCCAGCTCCGCGGGACAGGGGAGCACTGAAGCTTTCTTT. The V and J genes are TRBV7-9 and TRBJ1-1; 10 bases match TRBD1. CDR1 is SEHNR, CDR2 FQNEAQ, per germline (reference sequence). This CDR3 spans 14 amino acids. Trimming removed 8 bases from V and 4 bases from J; junction bases left unmatched: 7.

The gene calls are TRBV28 and TRBJ2-3, with a possible D match to TRBD1 (5 bases). This CDR3 spans 12 amino acids. Germline V gene lookup returns CDR1 MDHEN and CDR2 SYDVKM. The DNA for the CDR3 is TGTGTTTCAGGGCGTAGCACAGATACGCAGTATTTT. As protein: CVSGRSTDTQYF.

This chain connects TRBV30 to TRBJ1-3, with 7 bases aligning to TRBD1. V was clipped by 6 bases and J by 4 bases; unmatched bases: 9. The length of the CDR3 is 14 residues. Per germline, CDR1 GTSNPN and CDR2 SVGIG (reference sequence). CDR3 sequence: CACLQTGLGNTIYF. CDR3 DNA: TGTGCCTGCCTTCAGACAGGGTTGGGAAACACCATATATTTT.

This sequence joins TRBV19 and TRBJ2-6; TRBD1 might be the D (5 bases). The germline V gene encodes CDR1 LNHDA and CDR2 SQIVND (reference sequence). Trimming pared 1 base from V and 0 bases from J, leaving 16 bases between. This CDR3 is 19 amino acids long. In nucleotides, the CDR3 is TGTGCCAGTAGTATAGCACGAATAACAGGCAGCTCTGGGGCCAACGTCCTGACTTTC. It translates to CASSIARITGSSGANVLTF. Drawing the rest from reference TRBV19 and TRBJ2-6, the complete variable domain is DGGITQSPKYLFRKEGQNVTLSCEQNLNHDAMYWYRQDPGQGLRLIYYSQIVNDFQKGDIAEGYSVSREKKESFPLTVTSAQKNPTAFYLCASSIARITGSSGANVLTFGAGSRLTVL.

This clone was detected a few times. The chain combines TRBV6-5 with TRBJ2-2; TRBD2 aligns across 7 bases. CDR1 MNHEY and CDR2 SVGAGI come from the germline V gene. The CDR3 is made up of 12 amino acids. Trimming cost V 8 bases and J 7 bases; bases outside gene matches: 4. CDR3 region: CASRRGDGELFF. In nucleotides, the CDR3 is TGTGCCAGCCGTCGGGGGGACGGGGAGCTGTTTTTT.

The chain employs TRBV5-4 and TRBJ1-1; no firm D call. This CDR3 spans 15 amino acids. Germline V gene data show CDR1 as SGHNT and CDR2 as YYREEE (reference sequence). Trimming pared 4 bases from V and 0 bases from J, leaving 13 bases between. The CDR3: CASSLIDKMNTEAFF. For the CDR3, the DNA is TGTGCCAGCAGCCTTATTGACAAAATGAACACTGAAGCTTTCTTT.

This clone was found a few times. The chain links TRBV28 to TRBJ1-5; the match to TRBD1 covers 9 bases. Germline trimming cut 5 bases from V and 4 bases from J; bases unmatched to any gene: 12. The germline V gene has CDR1 MDHEN and CDR2 SYDVKM. The CDR3 length is 17 residues. The CDR3 reads CASSPSPGQGLNQPQHF. The DNA for the CDR3 is TGTGCCAGCAGTCCCAGCCCGGGACAGGGACTGAATCAGCCCCAGCATTTT.

V usage is TRBV7-8 and J usage is TRBJ2-5, with a tentative D call TRBD2 (7 bases). V was trimmed by 5 bases and J by 0 bases, leaving 10 bases between them. The CDR3 covers 14 residues. The germline V gene has CDR1 SGHVS and CDR2 FQNEAQ. The CDR3 spells CASSRGGDQETQYF. Here the CDR3 DNA reads TGTGCCAGCAGCCGAGGGGGGGACCAAGAGACCCAGTACTTC.

This clone was counted only a few times. This rearrangement joins TRBV29-1 to TRBJ1-2; TRBD1 matches 7 bases. The CDR3 length is 12 residues. CDR1 SQVTM and CDR2 ANQGSEA come from the germline V gene. Germline trimming cut 7 bases from V and 5 bases from J; bases unmatched to any gene: 7. This chain's CDR3 is CSGGGTEYGYTF. CDR3 bases: TGCAGCGGGGGCGGGACAGAGTATGGCTACACCTTC.

The chain has TRBV28 and TRBJ1-2; no reliable D call. V was cut by 3 bases and J by 3 bases, with 5 bases left in between. The CDR3 has 12 residues. Germline V CDR1 and CDR2: MDHEN, SYDVKM. CDR3 residues: CASSLADYGYTF. In nucleotides, the CDR3 is TGTGCCAGCAGTTTGGCAGACTATGGCTACACCTTC.

V and J are TRBV2 and TRBJ2-6; D might be TRBD1 (5 bases). Trimming stripped 6 bases from V and 0 bases from J, with 9 bases between. The CDR3 contains 15 residues. In germline, CDR1 is SNHLY, CDR2 FYNNEI. The CDR3 sequence: CASREQVSGANVLTF. For the CDR3, the DNA is TGTGCCAGCAGGGAACAGGTCTCTGGGGCCAACGTCCTGACTTTC.

The CDR3: CASSLANGQQETQYF. CDR3 sequence (DNA): TGTGCCAGCAGCTTAGCTAACGGACAACAAGAGACCCAGTACTTC. The rearrangement links TRBV7-6 to TRBJ2-5; possible D gene TRBD1, 5 bases. V gave up 0 bases and J gave up 2 bases, with 10 bases separating them. The CDR3 extends over 15 amino acids. CDR1 is SGHVS and CDR2 is FNYEAQ in the germline V gene.

The rearrangement links TRBV5-1 to TRBJ2-3; D might be TRBD1 (6 bases). The CDR3 extends over 15 amino acids. From germline, CDR1 is SGHRS and CDR2 YFSETQ. The V end lost 1 base, the J end lost 0 bases, and 9 bases lay between the germline ends. CDR3 amino acids: CASSLRGISTDTQYF. DNA of the CDR3: TGCGCCAGCAGCTTGAGGGGGATTAGCACAGATACGCAGTATTTT.

This chain uses TRBV4-2 with TRBJ2-1, with TRBD2 matching 8 bases. Germline V gene sequence: CDR1 LGHNA, CDR2 YNFKEQ. The junction had 6 bases not matched to a gene; V was cut back by 0 bases and J by 5 bases. The length of the CDR3 is 16 residues. The CDR3 bases are TGTGCCAGCAGCCAAGACCAGGAGCGGGGGAACAATGAGCAGTTCTTC. The encoded protein is CASSQDQERGNNEQFF.

In this sample, this clone turned up a few times. The CDR3 region is CASSQSIPLAGYTF. CDR3 nucleotide sequence: TGCGCCAGCAGTCAATCGATCCCATTAGCTGGCTACACCTTC. The chain uses TRBV23-1 and TRBJ1-2; unclear D gene. TRBV23-1 counts as an open reading frame of uncertain function. The CDR3 spans 14 residues. Trimming shortened V by 0 bases and J by 7 bases, and 12 bases separated the two germline ends.

The chain has TRBV24-1 and TRBJ1-2; D gene unclear. V shed 9 bases and J shed 6 bases, with 16 bases lying between them. Germline V lookup: CDR1 KGHDR, CDR2 SFDVKD. CDR3 size: 13 residues. The CDR3 DNA sequence: TGTGCCACCGCGGGCAATTGGGATCATGGCTACACCTTC. It translates to CATAGNWDHGYTF.

The gene calls are TRBV18 and TRBJ1-6, with D possibly being TRBD1 (5 bases). Looked up from germline, CDR1 is KGHSH and CDR2 is LQKENI. With 4 bases removed from V and 13 bases from J, the gap between germline ends came to 14 bases. The CDR3 sequence is 13 residues long. Here the CDR3 DNA reads TGTGCCAGCTCACGGGGGGACGAGAGGCCCCTCCACTTT. Amino acids: CASSRGDERPLHF.

This clone was seen a few times. J is TRBJ1-4 and V is TRBV5-5; D gene unclear. Trimming removed 4 bases from V and 7 bases from J, with 8 bases in between. The CDR3 sequence is 12 residues long. Germline-derived CDR1 and CDR2 are SGHKS and YYEKEE (reference sequence). CDR3 DNA sequence: TGTGCCAGCAGCGCAAACGGTGAAAAACTGTTTTTT. It translates to CASSANGEKLFF. Supplemented by reference TRBV5-5 and TRBJ1-4, the full variable domain reads DAGVTQSPTHLIKTRGQQVTLRCSPISGHKSVSWYQQVLGQGPQFIFQYYEKEERGRGNFPDRFSARQFPNYSSELNVNALLLGDSALYLCASSANGEKLFFGSGTQLSVL.

This chain links TRBV2 with TRBJ2-3; possible D gene TRBD2, 6 bases. V was clipped by 3 bases and J by 4 bases, with 14 bases between them. Per the germline V gene, CDR1 is SNHLY and CDR2 is FYNNEI. CDR3 length: 15 amino acids. In DNA, the CDR3 is TGTGCCAGCAGTGAGGGCAGGGAGGCCGCAGATACGCAGTATTTT. As protein: CASSEGREAADTQYF.

The CDR3 reads CASSRSTDRNNSPLHF. CDR3 bases: TGTGCCAGTAGTAGATCAACGGACAGGAATAATTCACCCCTCCACTTT. The V call is TRBV19, the J call TRBJ1-6; 7 bases match TRBD1. Trimming took 4 bases from V and 5 from J; bases not matched to a gene: 8. The CDR3 runs to 16 residues. From germline, CDR1 is LNHDA and CDR2 SQIVND (reference sequence).

This clone was counted between two and nine times. V is TRBV5-1 and J is TRBJ2-2; D gene unclear. From germline, CDR1 is SGHRS and CDR2 YFSETQ. V was pared by 0 bases and J by 4 bases, with 7 bases between. This CDR3 has 14 residues. The CDR3 coding sequence is TGCGCCAGCAGCTTGGATGGCTTCACCGGGGAGCTGTTTTTT. Its protein is CASSLDGFTGELFF.

This clone was observed a handful of times. V and J are TRBV5-4 and TRBJ2-1; 8 nucleotides agree with TRBD2. V was pared by 2 bases and J by 8 bases, with 15 bases of the junction left unmatched. The CDR3 consists of 17 residues. CDR1 and CDR2 (germline): SGHNT, YYREEE (reference sequence). The CDR3 DNA reads as TGTGCCAGCAGCTTTATTCGCATGTCGGGGGGGTACTATGAGCAGTTCTTC. Protein product: CASSFIRMSGGYYEQFF.

This clone came up a few times. The V and J genes are TRBV12-3 or TRBV12-4 and TRBJ2-3, with a tentative D call TRBD1 (5 bases). The CDR3 consists of 12 residues. Trimming cost V 5 bases and J 12 bases, with 15 bases left between them. The CDR3 is CASSATVYHQYF. CDR3 DNA: TGTGCCAGCAGTGCGACAGTTTATCATCAGTATTTT.

The gene calls are TRBV5-1 and TRBJ2-1, with 8 bases identical to TRBD2. Trimming took 4 bases from V and 2 from J; bases not matched to a gene: 5. The CDR3 covers 15 residues. Germline lookup yields CDR1 SGHRS and CDR2 YFSETQ. The CDR3 DNA reads TGCGCCAGCAGCCCCGGGGGGGCCCCCTACAATGAGCAGTTCTTC. Translation: CASSPGGAPYNEQFF.

The CDR3 protein is CASSETGVEQYF. DNA of the CDR3: TGTGCCAGCAGCGAGACAGGGGTCGAGCAGTACTTC. The genes are TRBV7-9 and TRBJ2-7; 8 positions match TRBD1. J lost 6 bases, V lost 5 bases, and 3 bases had no gene match. Per the germline V gene, CDR1 is SEHNR and CDR2 is FQNEAQ (reference sequence). This CDR3 is built from 12 residues.

The chain joins TRBV2 to TRBJ1-2; 10 nucleotides match TRBD1. The CDR3 has 15 amino acids. J lost 6 bases, V lost 6 bases, and 10 bases had no gene match. Germline V gene sequence: CDR1 SNHLY, CDR2 FYNNEI. CDR3 in DNA: TGTGCCAGCAGACAGACAGGGGGCGCGAGGGATGGCTACACCTTC. Protein sequence: CASRQTGGARDGYTF.

The chain recombines TRBV19 with TRBJ2-7; D may be TRBD1 (6 bases). CDR3 length: 14 residues. The germline CDR1 and CDR2 sequences are LNHDA and SQIVND (reference sequence). V was cut by 5 bases and J by 6 bases, with 17 bases left in between. CDR3 loop: CASSPTGTLFEQYF. The CDR3 nucleotides are TGTGCCAGTAGTCCGACAGGCACCCTCTTCGAGCAGTACTTC. The full variable domain, rest sourced from reference TRBV19 and TRBJ2-7, is DGGITQSPKYLFRKEGQNVTLSCEQNLNHDAMYWYRQDPGQGLRLIYYSQIVNDFQKGDIAEGYSVSREKKESFPLTVTSAQKNPTAFYLCASSPTGTLFEQYFGPGTRLTVT.

This sequence joins TRBV5-6 and TRBJ2-1; D not resolved. The CDR3 loop spans 13 amino acids. Germline CDR1 reads SGHDT; CDR2 reads YYEEEE. The V end lost 3 bases, the J end lost 7 bases, and 11 bases lay between the germline ends. The DNA for the CDR3 is TGTGCCAGCAGCTCCCGACTCCTAAATGAGCAGTTCTTC. Protein: CASSSRLLNEQFF.